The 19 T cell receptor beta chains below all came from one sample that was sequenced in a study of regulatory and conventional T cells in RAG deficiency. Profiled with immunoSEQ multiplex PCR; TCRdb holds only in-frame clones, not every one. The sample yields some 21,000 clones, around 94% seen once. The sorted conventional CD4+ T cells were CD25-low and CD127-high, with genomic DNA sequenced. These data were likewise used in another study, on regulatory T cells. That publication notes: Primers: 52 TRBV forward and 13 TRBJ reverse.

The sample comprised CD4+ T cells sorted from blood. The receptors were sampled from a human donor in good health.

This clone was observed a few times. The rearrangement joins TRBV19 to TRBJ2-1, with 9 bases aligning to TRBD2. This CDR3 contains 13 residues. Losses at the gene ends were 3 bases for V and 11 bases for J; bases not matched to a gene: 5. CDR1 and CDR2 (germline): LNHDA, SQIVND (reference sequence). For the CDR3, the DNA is TGTGCCAGTAGTATCCAGCGGGAGGATCAGCAGTTCTTC. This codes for CASSIQREDQQFF.

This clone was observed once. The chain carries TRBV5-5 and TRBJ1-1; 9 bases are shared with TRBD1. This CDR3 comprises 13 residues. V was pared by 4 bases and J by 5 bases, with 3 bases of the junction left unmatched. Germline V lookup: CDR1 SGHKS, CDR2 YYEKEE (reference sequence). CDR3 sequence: CASSRQGVTEAFF. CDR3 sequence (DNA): TGTGCCAGCAGCAGACAGGGGGTGACTGAAGCTTTCTTT. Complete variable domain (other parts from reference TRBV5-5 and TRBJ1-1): DAGVTQSPTHLIKTRGQQVTLRCSPISGHKSVSWYQQVLGQGPQFIFQYYEKEERGRGNFPDRFSARQFPNYSSELNVNALLLGDSALYLCASSRQGVTEAFFGQGTRLTVV.

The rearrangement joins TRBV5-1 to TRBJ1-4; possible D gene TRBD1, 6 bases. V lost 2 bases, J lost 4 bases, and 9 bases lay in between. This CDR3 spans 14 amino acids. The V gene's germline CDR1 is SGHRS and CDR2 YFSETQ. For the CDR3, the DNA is TGCGCCAGCAGCTTTGCAGGGGTTAATGAAAAACTGTTTTTT. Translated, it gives CASSFAGVNEKLFF.

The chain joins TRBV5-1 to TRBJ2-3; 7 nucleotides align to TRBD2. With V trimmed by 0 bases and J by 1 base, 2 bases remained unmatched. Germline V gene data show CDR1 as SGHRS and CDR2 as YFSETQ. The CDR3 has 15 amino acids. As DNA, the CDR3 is TGCGCCAGCAGCTTGGGAGGACTAGGCACAGATACGCAGTATTTT. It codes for CASSLGGLGTDTQYF.

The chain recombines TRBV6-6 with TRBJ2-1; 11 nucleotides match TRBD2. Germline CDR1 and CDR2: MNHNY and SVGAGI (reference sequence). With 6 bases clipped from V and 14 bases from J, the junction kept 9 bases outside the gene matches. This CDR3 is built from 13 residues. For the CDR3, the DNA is TGTGCCAGCAGCCAACTGACTAGCGGGATTGAGTTCTTC. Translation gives CASSQLTSGIEFF.

The CDR3 bases are TGTGCCAGCAGTTACAGGGGTGGCTACACCTTC. This translates into CASSYRGGYTF. The V call is TRBV6-1, the J call TRBJ1-2, with 7 bases fitting TRBD1. The V and J ends lost 5 bases and 7 bases, in that order; junction bases with no gene match: 1. The CDR3 has 11 amino acids. The germline V gene encodes CDR1 MNHNS and CDR2 SASEGT.

CDR3 nucleotides: TGTGCCAGCAGTTCGATACTCTCTGGAAACACCATATATTTT. It encodes CASSSILSGNTIYF. J is TRBJ1-3 and V is TRBV6-5; no firm D call. Germline CDR1 MNHEY, CDR2 SVGAGI. Trimming left V 4 bases short and J 0 bases short, with 7 bases between. There are 14 residues in the CDR3.

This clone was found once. The CDR3: CASSLTGVQTDTQYF. The DNA of the CDR3 is TGTGCCAGTAGCTTAACAGGGGTCCAAACAGATACGCAGTATTTT. V is TRBV19 and J is TRBJ2-3; 7 positions match TRBD1. The CDR3 loop spans 15 amino acids. Germline V lookup: CDR1 LNHDA, CDR2 SQIVND (reference sequence). J was trimmed by 3 bases and V by 6 bases; bases with no gene match: 9.

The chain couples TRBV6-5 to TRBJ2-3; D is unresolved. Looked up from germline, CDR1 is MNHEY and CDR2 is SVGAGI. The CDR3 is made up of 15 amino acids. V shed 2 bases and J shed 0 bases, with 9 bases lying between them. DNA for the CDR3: TGTGCCAGCAGTTACGCCAGATCTAGCACAGATACGCAGTATTTT. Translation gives CASSYARSSTDTQYF.

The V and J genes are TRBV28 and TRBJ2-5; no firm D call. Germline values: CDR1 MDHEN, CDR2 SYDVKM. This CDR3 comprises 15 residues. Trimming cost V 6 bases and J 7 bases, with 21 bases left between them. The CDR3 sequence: CASRGIRFGGMTQYF. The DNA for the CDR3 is TGTGCCAGCAGAGGTATCAGGTTTGGTGGGATGACCCAGTACTTC.

Here the CDR3 DNA reads TGTGCCTGGAGTGTTTCGGGGCTTGGACAGCCCCAGCATTTT. Translation: CAWSVSGLGQPQHF. The chain carries TRBV30 and TRBJ1-5, with a weak D call TRBD1 (5 bases). Per germline, CDR1 GTSNPN and CDR2 SVGIG (reference sequence). V lost 0 bases, J lost 7 bases, and 13 bases lay in between. The CDR3 contains 14 residues.

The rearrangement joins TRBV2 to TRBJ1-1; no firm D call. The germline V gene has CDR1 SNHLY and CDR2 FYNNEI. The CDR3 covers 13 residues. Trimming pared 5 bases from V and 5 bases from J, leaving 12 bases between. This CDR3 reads CASSRTLQTEAFF. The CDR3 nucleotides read TGTGCCAGCAGTCGGACCTTACAAACTGAAGCTTTCTTT.

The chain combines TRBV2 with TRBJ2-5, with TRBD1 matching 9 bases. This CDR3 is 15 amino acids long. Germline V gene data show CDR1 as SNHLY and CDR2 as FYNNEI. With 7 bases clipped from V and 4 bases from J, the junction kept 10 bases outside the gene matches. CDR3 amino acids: CASKTAGQGPETQYF. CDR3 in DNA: TGTGCCAGCAAAACGGCGGGACAGGGCCCAGAGACCCAGTACTTC.

CDR3 nucleotide sequence: TGTGCCAGCTCACCATTTGACACTAACCCCACTTCGGGCTACACCTTC. Encoded protein: CASSPFDTNPTSGYTF. This sequence joins TRBV18 and TRBJ1-2; D uncertain. The germline V gene has CDR1 KGHSH and CDR2 LQKENI. Trimming took off 2 bases at V and 8 bases at J, with 21 bases between the two ends. The CDR3 has 16 residues.

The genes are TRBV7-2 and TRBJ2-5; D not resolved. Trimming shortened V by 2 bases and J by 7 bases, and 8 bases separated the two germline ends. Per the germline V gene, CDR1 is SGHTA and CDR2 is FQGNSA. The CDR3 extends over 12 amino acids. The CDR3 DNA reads TGTGCCAGCAGCTTACTTGTGGGGACCCAGTACTTC. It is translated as CASSLLVGTQYF.

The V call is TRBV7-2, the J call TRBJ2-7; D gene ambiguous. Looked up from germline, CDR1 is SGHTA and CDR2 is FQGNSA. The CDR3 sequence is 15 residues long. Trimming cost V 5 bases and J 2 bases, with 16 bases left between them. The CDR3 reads CASSQTHLLTYEQYF. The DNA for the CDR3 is TGTGCCAGCAGCCAGACACATCTGCTGACCTACGAGCAGTACTTC.

This CDR3 reads CASGQQGAVTEAFF. The CDR3 DNA reads TGTGCTAGTGGGCAACAGGGGGCAGTCACTGAAGCTTTCTTT. The chain couples TRBV12-5 to TRBJ1-1; 9 bases align to TRBD1. V dropped 6 bases and J dropped 4; count of bases not matched to a gene: 6. Germline V gives CDR1 LGHNT, CDR2 FRNRAP. The CDR3 spans 14 residues.

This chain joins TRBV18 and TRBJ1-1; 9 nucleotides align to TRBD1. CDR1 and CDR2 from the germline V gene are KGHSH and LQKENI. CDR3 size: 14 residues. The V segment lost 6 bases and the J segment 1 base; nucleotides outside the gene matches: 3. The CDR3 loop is CASSQGQGNTEAFF. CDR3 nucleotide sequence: TGTGCCAGCTCGCAGGGACAGGGGAACACTGAAGCTTTCTTT.

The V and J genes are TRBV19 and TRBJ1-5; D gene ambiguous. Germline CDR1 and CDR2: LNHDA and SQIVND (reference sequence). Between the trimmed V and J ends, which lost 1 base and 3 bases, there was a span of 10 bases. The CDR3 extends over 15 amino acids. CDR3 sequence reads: CASSIGGSFNQPQHF. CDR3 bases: TGTGCCAGTAGTATAGGTGGCAGCTTCAATCAGCCCCAGCATTTT.